Below, 23 T cell receptor beta chains from the same sample are listed, as sequenced in a study of shared clonotypes between healthy human individuals. Using immunoSEQ multiplex PCR, the repertoire was profiled, and TCRdb retains in-frame clones only, with some absent. Here the sample spans more than 550,000 clones, 72% being singletons. Sequencing was done on a sample of memory CD4+ T cells sorted from blood. The subset here: CD45RA-negative fraction. These receptors originate from a woman aged 25-40 years in good health.

This sequence joins TRBV30 and TRBJ2-3; D possibly corresponds to TRBD1 (6 bases). V dropped 1 base and J dropped 4 bases, with 9 bases sitting between them. In germline, CDR1 is GTSNPN, CDR2 SVGIG (reference sequence). CDR3 size: 13 residues. The CDR3 reads CAWSDDRPDTQYF. CDR3 DNA: TGTGCCTGGAGTGATGACAGGCCAGATACGCAGTATTTT.

The V and J genes are TRBV4-1 and TRBJ2-7, with D possibly being TRBD2 (7 bases). The CDR3 extends over 16 amino acids. Germline V CDR1 and CDR2: MGHRA, YSYEKL. Trimming cost V 5 bases and J 0 bases, with 17 bases left between them. The CDR3 nucleotides read TGCGCCAGCAGCAACCTAGGGGGGGCCTTCTCCTACGAGCAGTACTTC. This sequence encodes CASSNLGGAFSYEQYF.

The chain employs TRBV2 and TRBJ2-2; no clear D. This CDR3 spans 14 amino acids. V was pared by 4 bases and J by 3 bases, with 9 bases between. In germline, CDR1 is SNHLY, CDR2 FYNNEI. The CDR3 DNA reads TGTGCCAGCAGTGTGGGTCAGTACACCGGGGAGCTGTTTTTT. Translated: CASSVGQYTGELFF.

The V call is TRBV25-1, the J call TRBJ1-2; no firm D call. The CDR3 contains 13 residues. The V end lost 4 bases, the J end lost 4 bases, and 10 bases lay between the germline ends. Germline V gene lookup returns CDR1 MGHDK and CDR2 SYGVNS. CDR3 DNA sequence: TGTGCCAGCAGTGGTATCAGCGGCTATGGCTACACCTTC. Its protein product is CASSGISGYGYTF.

As to this clone: This sequence may be a read error, since a much larger clone differs from it by one base. This specimen includes other DNA sequences encoding the same CDR3. The V call is TRBV11-2, the J call TRBJ1-1; D uncertain. Deletions cut 4 bases from V and 3 bases from J, with 9 bases between. CDR1 SGHAT and CDR2 FQNNGV come from the germline V gene. The CDR3 consists of 13 residues. This CDR3 reads CASSSQRDTEAFF. The CDR3 nucleotides are TGTGCCAGCAGCTCTCAGAGGGACACTGAAGCTTTCTTT.

The V and J genes are TRBV12-2 and TRBJ1-1; no check of the table's D call, TRBD1, against the DNA was made. TRBV12-2 is recorded as a pseudogene. The CDR3 covers 11 residues. The DNA of the CDR3 is TGTGCAAGTCGCTTAGGGTCCAGAGCTTTCTTT. Translation: CASRLGSRAFF.

The rearrangement links TRBV5-1 to TRBJ2-3, with 8 bases matching TRBD1. The germline CDR1 and CDR2 sequences are SGHRS and YFSETQ. The CDR3 sequence is 15 residues long. Germline trimming cut 3 bases from V and 5 bases from J; bases unmatched to any gene: 8. The chain's CDR3 is CASSYPQGAGDTQYF. DNA for the CDR3: TGCGCCAGCAGCTACCCCCAGGGGGCAGGAGATACGCAGTATTTT.

The chain joins TRBV11-2 to TRBJ2-1, with a possible D match to TRBD2 (6 bases). The germline V gene encodes CDR1 SGHAT and CDR2 FQNNGV. The CDR3 runs 17 residues. V shed 0 bases and J shed 2 bases, with 14 bases lying between them. The CDR3 nucleotides are TGTGCCAGCAGCTTAGAAGGAGCGGAGGGTCCCTACAATGAGCAGTTCTTC. Translating gives CASSLEGAEGPYNEQFF. The variable domain in full, with the rest retrieved from reference TRBV11-2 and TRBJ2-1, is EAGVAQSPRYKIIEKRQSVAFWCNPISGHATLYWYQQILGQGPKLLIQFQNNGVVDDSQLPKDRFSAERLKGVDSTLKIQPAKLEDSAVYLCASSLEGAEGPYNEQFFGPGTRLTVL.

This clone showed up just once. The chain couples TRBV5-1 to TRBJ1-1; a possible D gene is TRBD1 (6 bases). The CDR3 contains 14 residues. CDR1 and CDR2 from the germline V gene are SGHRS and YFSETQ. The V end was cut by 4 bases, the J end by 4 bases, with 14 bases between. CDR3 loop: CASSRQGSATEAFF. In nucleotides, the CDR3 is TGCGCCAGCAGCCGCCAGGGGTCGGCCACTGAAGCTTTCTTT.

The chain carries TRBV4-2 and TRBJ2-5; no clear D. Germline lookup yields CDR1 LGHNA and CDR2 YNFKEQ. V was cut by 0 bases and J by 5 bases, with 4 bases left in between. The CDR3 sequence is 12 residues long. The CDR3 loop reads CASSQERETQYF. CDR3 sequence (DNA): TGTGCCAGCAGCCAAGAGAGGGAGACCCAGTACTTC.

The chain employs TRBV27 and TRBJ2-3, with 7 bases identical to TRBD2. CDR3 length: 16 residues. Looked up from germline, CDR1 is MNHEY and CDR2 is SMNVEV (reference sequence). After removal of 4 bases from V and 4 bases from J, the junction contained 11 bases not matched to a gene. The CDR3 loop reads CASSSRLAIVPDTQYF. CDR3 DNA: TGTGCCAGCAGTTCCCGACTAGCTATAGTTCCAGATACGCAGTATTTT.

Concerning this clone itself: The sample has other DNA sequences that encode this CDR3 too. The chain links TRBV5-1 to TRBJ2-3, with 7 bases that match TRBD2. The CDR3 has 16 amino acids. V lost 0 bases and J lost 0; bases outside the gene matches: 4. Germline V gives CDR1 SGHRS, CDR2 YFSETQ. CDR3 in DNA: TGCGCCAGCAGCTTGGGAGCTAGCGGAAGCACAGATACGCAGTATTTT. Its protein is CASSLGASGSTDTQYF.

The rearrangement uses TRBV28 and TRBJ2-1; unclear D gene. Germline assignment: CDR1 MDHEN and CDR2 SYDVKM. The CDR3 runs to 14 residues. Trimming cost V 5 bases and J 0 bases, with 8 bases left between them. For the CDR3, the DNA is TGTGCCAGCAGTCGGCAAGCCTCCTACAATGAGCAGTTCTTC. This gives the protein CASSRQASYNEQFF.

The rearrangement links TRBV11-2 to TRBJ1-1; D is unresolved. Trimming removed 8 bases from V and 3 bases from J, with 7 bases in between. Germline CDR1 SGHAT, CDR2 FQNNGV. CDR3 length: 11 amino acids. Here the CDR3 DNA reads TGTGCCAGCCGGGGTGACACTGAAGCTTTCTTT. It yields the protein CASRGDTEAFF.

The rearrangement links TRBV7-8 to TRBJ2-3; the D call may be TRBD1 or TRBD2 (5 bases each). Per the germline V gene, CDR1 is SGHVS and CDR2 is FQNEAQ. The CDR3 runs to 16 residues. The V end was cut by 1 base, the J end by 0 bases, with 11 bases between. As DNA, the CDR3 is TGTGCCAGCAGCTTAGTTGGGGGTGCTAGCACAGATACGCAGTATTTT. It is translated as CASSLVGGASTDTQYF. Filled out from reference TRBV7-8 and TRBJ2-3, the complete variable domain reads GAGVSQSPRYKVAKRGQDVALRCDPISGHVSLFWYQQALGQGPEFLTYFQNEAQLDKSGLPSDRFFAERPEGSVSTLKIQRTQQEDSAVYLCASSLVGGASTDTQYFGPGTRLTVL.

J is TRBJ2-7 and V is TRBV5-4, with D maybe TRBD2 (5 bases). Germline-derived CDR1 and CDR2 are SGHNT and YYREEE (reference sequence). V was pared by 7 bases and J by 1 base, with 12 bases between. CDR3 length: 13 amino acids. CDR3 nucleotides: TGTGCCAGCCAGAGGGTCGATTCCTACGAGCAGTACTTC. Its protein product is CASQRVDSYEQYF.

The gene calls are TRBV15 and TRBJ1-3; D gene ambiguous. This CDR3 has 16 amino acids. V was cut by 1 base and J by 0 bases, with 10 bases left in between. Germline V gene sequence: CDR1 LNHNV, CDR2 YYDKDF (reference sequence). In DNA form, the CDR3 reads TGTGCCACCAGCAGAGTTGAGGGAGACTCTGGAAACACCATATATTTT. Translated, it gives CATSRVEGDSGNTIYF.

The genes are TRBV19 and TRBJ2-5; a possible D gene is TRBD2 (6 bases). Deletions cut 6 bases from V and 0 bases from J, with 14 bases between. The CDR3 length is 15 residues. Germline assignment: CDR1 LNHDA and CDR2 SQIVND (reference sequence). The CDR3 DNA follows: TGTGCCAGTAGGGCGGGGATGTCCTACCAAGAGACCCAGTACTTC. Translated, it gives CASRAGMSYQETQYF. The entire variable domain, with the rest obtained from reference TRBV19 and TRBJ2-5, is as follows: DGGITQSPKYLFRKEGQNVTLSCEQNLNHDAMYWYRQDPGQGLRLIYYSQIVNDFQKGDIAEGYSVSREKKESFPLTVTSAQKNPTAFYLCASRAGMSYQETQYFGPGTRLLVL.

The V and J genes are TRBV11-2 and TRBJ1-1; no firm D call. CDR1 and CDR2 from the germline V gene are SGHAT and FQNNGV. This CDR3 is 14 amino acids long. Trimming removed 4 bases at V and 1 base at J, with 10 bases between. The DNA for the CDR3 is TGTGCCAGCAGCTCTTGGACGGGGAACACTGAAGCTTTCTTT. Amino acids: CASSSWTGNTEAFF. Full variable domain (outside the CDR3, taken from reference TRBV11-2 and TRBJ1-1): EAGVAQSPRYKIIEKRQSVAFWCNPISGHATLYWYQQILGQGPKLLIQFQNNGVVDDSQLPKDRFSAERLKGVDSTLKIQPAKLEDSAVYLCASSSWTGNTEAFFGQGTRLTVV.

V and J are TRBV28 and TRBJ2-2; unclear D gene. Germline loops: CDR1 MDHEN, CDR2 SYDVKM. The CDR3 contains 14 residues. With 5 bases removed from V and 0 bases from J, the gap between germline ends came to 7 bases. As DNA, the CDR3 is TGTGCCAGCAGTAGAAGTACGAACACCGGGGAGCTGTTTTTT. It encodes CASSRSTNTGELFF.

The chain joins TRBV7-2 to TRBJ2-3; 12 bases fit TRBD1. The CDR3 is made up of 16 amino acids. V shed 4 bases and J 6 bases; nucleotides not matched to a gene: 8. CDR1 SGHTA and CDR2 FQGNSA come from the germline V gene. Here the CDR3 reads CASSYGGTGGWDTQYF. In DNA, the CDR3 is TGTGCCAGCAGCTATGGCGGGACAGGGGGCTGGGATACGCAGTATTTT.

This rearrangement joins TRBV27 to TRBJ2-2; perhaps TRBD1 as D (7 bases). Trimming shortened V by 3 bases and J by 2 bases, and 16 bases separated the two germline ends. Germline lookup yields CDR1 MNHEY and CDR2 SMNVEV (reference sequence). The CDR3 is 17 amino acids. The CDR3 protein is CASSFWQGGTNTGELFF. Written as DNA, the CDR3 is TGTGCCAGCAGTTTCTGGCAGGGGGGAACTAACACCGGGGAGCTGTTTTTT.

This clone occurred once. A far larger clone differs by one base, so this is likely a read error. The CDR3 DNA follows: TGTGCCAGCAGCCGGGGACTAGCGGACTACGAGCAGTACTTC. It translates to CASSRGLADYEQYF. The rearrangement links TRBV11-2 to TRBJ2-7; TRBD2 agrees at 11 bases. This CDR3 contains 14 residues. CDR1 is SGHAT and CDR2 is FQNNGV in the germline V gene. J was trimmed by 3 bases and V by 5 bases; bases with no gene match: 3.